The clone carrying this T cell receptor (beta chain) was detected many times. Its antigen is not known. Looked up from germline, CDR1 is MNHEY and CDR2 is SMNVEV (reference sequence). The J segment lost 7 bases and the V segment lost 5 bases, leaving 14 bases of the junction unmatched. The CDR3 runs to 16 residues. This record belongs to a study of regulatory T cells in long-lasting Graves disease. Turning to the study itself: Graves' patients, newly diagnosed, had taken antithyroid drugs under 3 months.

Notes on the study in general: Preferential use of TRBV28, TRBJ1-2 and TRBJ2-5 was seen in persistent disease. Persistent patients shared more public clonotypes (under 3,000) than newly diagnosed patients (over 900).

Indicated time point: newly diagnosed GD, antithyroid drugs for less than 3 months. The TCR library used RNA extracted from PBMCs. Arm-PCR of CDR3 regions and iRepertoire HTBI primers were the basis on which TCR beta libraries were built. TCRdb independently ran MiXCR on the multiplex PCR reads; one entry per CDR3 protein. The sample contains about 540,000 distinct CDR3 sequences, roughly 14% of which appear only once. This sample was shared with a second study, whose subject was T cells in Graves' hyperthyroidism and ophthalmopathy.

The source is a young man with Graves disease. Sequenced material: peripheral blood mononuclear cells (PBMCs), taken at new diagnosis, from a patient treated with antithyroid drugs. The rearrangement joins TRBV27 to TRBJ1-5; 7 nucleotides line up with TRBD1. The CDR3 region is CASSLYYRGGDQPQHF. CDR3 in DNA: TGTGCCAGCAGTCTTTACTACAGGGGAGGAGACCAGCCCCAGCATTTT.